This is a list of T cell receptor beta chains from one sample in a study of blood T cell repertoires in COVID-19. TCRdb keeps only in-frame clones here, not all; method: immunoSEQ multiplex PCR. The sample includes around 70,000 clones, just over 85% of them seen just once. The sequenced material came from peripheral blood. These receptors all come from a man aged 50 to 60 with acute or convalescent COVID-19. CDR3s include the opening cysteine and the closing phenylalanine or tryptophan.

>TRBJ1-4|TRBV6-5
CASSVTGVDEKLFF
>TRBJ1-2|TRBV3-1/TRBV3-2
CASSQAITLGLHYGYTF
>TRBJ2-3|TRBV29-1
CSVDEGGTDTQYF
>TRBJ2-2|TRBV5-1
CASSLGGLLTPGELFF
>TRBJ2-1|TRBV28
CASSSPPTSGRLGNEQFF
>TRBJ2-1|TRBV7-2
CASSLAPVPPTDDEQFF
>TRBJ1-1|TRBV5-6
CASSLPRQGWTEAFF
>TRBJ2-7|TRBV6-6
CASSHSGTTTEQYF
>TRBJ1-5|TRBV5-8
CASSLGQGSQPQHF
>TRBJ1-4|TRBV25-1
CASSPFQGATNEKLFF
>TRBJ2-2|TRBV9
CASSSRGQENTGELFF
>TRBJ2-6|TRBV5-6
CASSLGAGVSGANVLTF
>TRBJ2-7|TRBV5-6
CASSMGLNSHEQYF
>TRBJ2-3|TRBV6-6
CASSPGGVKDTQYF
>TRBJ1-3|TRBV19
CASSLRSGNTIYF